This is a list of T cell receptor beta chains from one sample in a study of blood T cell repertoires in COVID-19. This table comes from immunoSEQ multiplex PCR, and its TCRdb copy is limited to in-frame clones, with some not included. The sample contains a few hundred thousand clones, around 82% of which appear only once. The source material was peripheral blood. Source of these receptors: a woman aged 18-29 years with acute or convalescent COVID-19. Each CDR3 is given with its conserved first and last residue. A D gene is named only where the DNA matches it firmly. Clone size appears in some rows only: once, few, many, or a class for an expanded clone.

D: TRBD1
size: NA
J: TRBJ1-2
V: TRBV19
CDR3: CASSIYGTGAYGYTF
DNA: TGTGCCAGTAGTATATACGGGACAGGGGCCTATGGCTACACCTTC

D: NA
size: NA
J: TRBJ2-1
V: TRBV3-1/TRBV3-2
CDR3: CASSRYGTQPFF
DNA: TGTGCCAGCAGCCGCTACGGGACTCAACCGTTCTTC

D: TRBD1
size: NA
J: TRBJ2-7
V: TRBV18
CDR3: CASSPPGTGGSYEQYF
DNA: TGTGCCAGCTCACCACCCGGGACAGGGGGCTCCTACGAGCAGTACTTC

D: TRBD2
size: NA
J: TRBJ2-7
V: TRBV7-2
CDR3: CASSLAGGQGGGMRQYF
DNA: TGTGCCAGCAGCCTAGCGGGGGGACAGGGTGGTGGTATGCGGCAGTACTTC

D: TRBD2
size: NA
J: TRBJ2-7
V: TRBV5-6
CDR3: CASSTSGEGLPYEQYF
DNA: TGTGCCAGCAGCACTAGCGGAGAGGGCCTCCCTTACGAGCAGTACTTC

D: TRBD1
size: NA
J: TRBJ2-1
V: TRBV19
CDR3: CASQTGGDYNEQFF
DNA: TGTGCCAGCCAGACAGGGGGCGATTACAATGAGCAGTTCTTC

D: NA
size: NA
J: TRBJ1-1
V: TRBV19
CDR3: CASSAGATEAFF
DNA: TGTGCCAGTAGTGCGGGGGCCACTGAAGCTTTCTTT

D: TRBD1
size: NA
J: TRBJ2-2
V: TRBV11-2
CDR3: CASSLAGQGNTGELFF
DNA: TGTGCCAGCAGCTTAGCCGGACAGGGAAATACCGGGGAGCTGTTTTTT

D: NA
size: few
J: TRBJ1-5
V: TRBV27
CDR3: CASSFGGAFNQPQHF
DNA: TGTGCCAGCAGTTTTGGGGGGGCCTTCAATCAGCCCCAGCATTTT

D: TRBD1
size: NA
J: TRBJ1-1
V: TRBV19
CDR3: CATTGQALNTEAFF
DNA: TGTGCCACTACGGGACAGGCGTTGAACACTGAAGCTTTCTTT

D: TRBD2
size: once
J: TRBJ2-1
V: TRBV5-1
CDR3: CASSFGRPGLAGGPRRDEQFF
DNA: TGCGCCAGCAGCTTCGGCAGGCCTGGACTAGCGGGAGGGCCTAGAAGGGATGAGCAGTTCTTC

D: TRBD1
size: NA
J: TRBJ2-7
V: TRBV18
CDR3: CASSPGQGEFDEQYF
DNA: TGTGCCAGCTCACCTGGACAGGGTGAGTTCGACGAGCAGTACTTC

D: TRBD2
size: NA
J: TRBJ2-2
V: TRBV4-3
CDR3: CASSHVNRGLAGGTGELFF
DNA: TGCGCCAGCAGCCACGTTAACAGAGGACTAGCGGGAGGAACCGGGGAGCTGTTTTTT

D: NA
size: NA
J: TRBJ2-3
V: TRBV4-3
CDR3: CASSQDLSPSKNTQYF
DNA: TGCGCCAGCAGCCAAGACCTCTCGCCTTCTAAGAATACGCAGTATTTT

D: TRBD2
size: NA
J: TRBJ2-7
V: TRBV19
CDR3: CASSRPSGRGYEQYF
DNA: TGTGCCAGTAGTAGGCCTAGCGGGAGGGGCTACGAGCAGTACTTC

D: NA
size: NA
J: TRBJ2-2
V: TRBV18
CDR3: CASSPQGNTGELFF
DNA: TGTGCCAGCTCACCTCAGGGGAACACCGGGGAGCTGTTTTTT

D: TRBD2
size: NA
J: TRBJ2-1
V: TRBV6-5
CDR3: CASTASGSLYEQFF
DNA: TGTGCCAGCACGGCTAGCGGGAGTCTTTATGAGCAGTTCTTC

D: NA
size: NA
J: TRBJ2-2
V: TRBV12-3/TRBV12-4
CDR3: CASMFANTGELFF
DNA: TGTGCCAGCATGTTCGCGAACACCGGGGAGCTGTTTTTT

D: TRBD1
size: NA
J: TRBJ1-4
V: TRBV5-5
CDR3: CASSPGQGAPGEKLFF
DNA: TGTGCCAGCAGCCCGGGACAGGGGGCGCCGGGTGAAAAACTGTTTTTT

D: TRBD2
size: NA
J: TRBJ2-3
V: TRBV19
CDR3: CASGAGGPLDTQYF
DNA: TGTGCCAGTGGGGCGGGAGGGCCTCTGGATACGCAGTATTTT

D: TRBD1
size: NA
J: TRBJ1-3
V: TRBV3-1/TRBV3-2
CDR3: CASSPIPTRTGRNTIYF
DNA: TGTGCCAGCAGCCCAATCCCCACCCGGACAGGGAGAAACACCATATATTTT

D: NA
size: NA
J: TRBJ1-2
V: TRBV18
CDR3: CASSPGALYGYTF
DNA: TGTGCCAGCTCACCGGGGGCGCTCTATGGCTACACCTTC

D: NA
size: NA
J: TRBJ1-1
V: TRBV14
CDR3: CASSQNRLGATEAFF
DNA: TGTGCCAGCAGCCAAAACAGGTTGGGGGCCACTGAAGCTTTCTTT

D: NA
size: few
J: TRBJ1-1
V: TRBV28
CDR3: CASSLTSWGVHAFF
DNA: TGTGCCAGCAGTTTAACTTCTTGGGGGGTACATGCTTTCTTT

D: NA
size: few
J: TRBJ2-7
V: TRBV11-3
CDR3: CASSAGLSYEQYF
DNA: TGTGCCAGCAGCGCGGGACTTTCCTACGAGCAGTACTTC

D: NA
size: NA
J: TRBJ2-5
V: TRBV11-3
CDR3: CASSLRGSGETQYF
DNA: TGTGCCAGCAGCTTACGGGGGTCTGGGGAGACCCAGTACTTC

D: NA
size: few
J: TRBJ2-7
V: TRBV18
CDR3: CASSPPGYKRAPEQYF
DNA: TGTGCCAGCTCACCACCGGGGTATAAGAGGGCCCCCGAGCAGTACTTC

D: NA
size: few
J: TRBJ2-1
V: TRBV11-3
CDR3: CASSFLGGEQFF
DNA: TGTGCCAGCAGCTTTCTCGGAGGAGAGCAGTTCTTC

D: NA
size: NA
J: TRBJ1-1
V: TRBV3-1/TRBV3-2
CDR3: CASSRTEMNTEAFF
DNA: TGTGCCAGCAGCCGGACAGAAATGAACACTGAAGCTTTCTTT

D: NA
size: NA
J: TRBJ2-3
V: TRBV18
CDR3: CASSPLDSIDTQYF
DNA: TGTGCCAGCTCACCATTGGACAGTATCGATACGCAGTATTTT

D: TRBD2
size: NA
J: TRBJ2-4
V: TRBV28
CDR3: CASSSSGSKGNIQYF
DNA: TGTGCCAGCAGTTCAAGCGGGAGTAAAGGTAACATTCAGTACTTC

D: TRBD2
size: once
J: TRBJ2-2
V: TRBV24-1
CDR3: CATSDPRLASRELFF
DNA: TGTGCCACCAGTGACCCGAGACTAGCTTCCCGGGAGCTGTTTTTT

D: NA
size: NA
J: TRBJ2-2
V: TRBV5-5
CDR3: CASSFGSGDTGELFF
DNA: TGTGCCAGCAGCTTCGGAAGCGGCGACACCGGGGAGCTGTTTTTT

D: NA
size: NA
J: TRBJ1-2
V: TRBV29-1
CDR3: CSVEALGRLINYGYTF
DNA: TGCAGCGTTGAAGCGTTGGGGCGGTTAATTAACTATGGCTACACCTTC

D: TRBD1
size: NA
J: TRBJ1-2
V: TRBV20-1
CDR3: CSASRRDRGLSYGYTF
DNA: TGCAGTGCTAGTAGGCGGGACAGGGGGCTTTCCTATGGCTACACCTTC

D: TRBD1
size: NA
J: TRBJ2-7
V: TRBV19
CDR3: CASSETGSPYEQYF
DNA: TGTGCCAGTAGTGAGACAGGGAGTCCCTACGAGCAGTACTTC

D: NA
size: NA
J: TRBJ1-2
V: TRBV5-4
CDR3: CASSMGGSPYGYTF
DNA: TGTGCCAGCAGCATGGGGGGCAGTCCTTATGGCTACACCTTC

D: NA
size: NA
J: TRBJ2-3
V: TRBV6-2/TRBV6-3
CDR3: CASSYSSLADTQYF
DNA: TGTGCCAGCAGTTACTCCTCCTTAGCAGATACGCAGTATTTT

D: TRBD1
size: NA
J: TRBJ1-1
V: TRBV19
CDR3: CASSQGQGVNTEAFF
DNA: TGTGCCAGTAGTCAAGGACAGGGGGTCAACACTGAAGCTTTCTTT